This TCR beta chain was documented in a study of post-analysis software for immune sequencing data. TCR beta cDNA libraries had unique molecular identifiers. Input amounts of 1 to 10 million T cells were used. These gave roughly 0.5 million cDNA molecules, so each molecule approximated one T cell. TCRdb reprocessed the PCR reads with MiXCR, giving one entry per CDR3 protein. This table has fewer than 850,000 distinct CDR3 sequences, less than 35% appearing once. Study results and caveats: Patients used five TRBV segments, including TRBV5-6, TRBV5-1 and TRBV20-1, more often than controls.

This clonotype has only a few counts. Its antigen is not known. Between the trimmed V and J ends, which lost 0 bases and 3 bases, there was a span of 9 bases. CDR1 and CDR2 from the germline V gene are LGHNA and YSLEER. This CDR3 is built from 14 residues. The rearrangement joins TRBV4-3 to TRBJ2-7; no clear D. Sequenced: blood. This TCR came from a girl aged 10 to 17 with multiple sclerosis. CDR3 sequence: CASSQDKGFYEQYF. The DNA of the CDR3 is TGCGCCAGCAGCCAAGACAAGGGATTCTACGAGCAGTACTTC.